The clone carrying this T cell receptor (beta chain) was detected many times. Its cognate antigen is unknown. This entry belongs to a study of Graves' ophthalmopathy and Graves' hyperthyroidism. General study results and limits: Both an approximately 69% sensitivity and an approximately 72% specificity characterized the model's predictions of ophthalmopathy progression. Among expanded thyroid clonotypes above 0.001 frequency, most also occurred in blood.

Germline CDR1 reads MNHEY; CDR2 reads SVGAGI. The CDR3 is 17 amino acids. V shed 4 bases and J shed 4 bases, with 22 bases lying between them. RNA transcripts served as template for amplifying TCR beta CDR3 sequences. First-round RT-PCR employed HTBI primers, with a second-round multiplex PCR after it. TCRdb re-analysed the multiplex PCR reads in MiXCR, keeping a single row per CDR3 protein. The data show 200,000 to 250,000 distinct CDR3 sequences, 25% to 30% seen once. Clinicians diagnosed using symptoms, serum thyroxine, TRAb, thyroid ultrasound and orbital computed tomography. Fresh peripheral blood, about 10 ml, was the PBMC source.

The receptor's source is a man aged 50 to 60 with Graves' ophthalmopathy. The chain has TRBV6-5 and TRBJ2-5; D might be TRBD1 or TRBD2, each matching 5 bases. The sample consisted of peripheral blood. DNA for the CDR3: TGTGCCAGCAGTTCTCCACCCTTCGGGGCAGTATCAGAGACCCAGTACTTC. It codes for CASSSPPFGAVSETQYF.